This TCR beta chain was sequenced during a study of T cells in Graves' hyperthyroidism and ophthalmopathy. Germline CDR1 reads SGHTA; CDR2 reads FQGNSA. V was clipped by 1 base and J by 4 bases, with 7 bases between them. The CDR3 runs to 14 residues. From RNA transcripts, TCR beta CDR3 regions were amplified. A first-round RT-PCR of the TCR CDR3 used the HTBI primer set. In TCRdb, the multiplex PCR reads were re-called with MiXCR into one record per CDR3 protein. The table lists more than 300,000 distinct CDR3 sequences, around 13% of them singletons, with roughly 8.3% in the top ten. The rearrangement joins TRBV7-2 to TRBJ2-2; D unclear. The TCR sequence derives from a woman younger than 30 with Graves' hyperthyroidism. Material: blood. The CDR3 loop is CASSLELLTGELFF. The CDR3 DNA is TGTGCCAGCAGCTTAGAACTACTCACCGGGGAGCTGTTTTTT. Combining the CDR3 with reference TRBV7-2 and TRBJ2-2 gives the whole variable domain GAGVSQSPSNKVTEKGKDVELRCDPISGHTALYWYRQSLGQGLEFLIYFQGNSAPDKSGLPSDRFSAERTGGSVSTLTIQRTQQEDSAVYLCASSLELLTGELFFGEGSRLTVL.